Here is one TCR beta chain with its context. The junction departs from the called germline gene at one end, perhaps through a read error. This entry is derived from a study of shared clonotypes between healthy human individuals. The table came from immunoSEQ multiplex PCR; TCRdb's copy has only in-frame clones and leaves some out. This sample carries hundreds of thousands of clones, 95% to 96% of them seen once, and the ten largest clones take less than 0.13%. The naive CD8 subset, CD45RO-negative cells positively selected for CCR7, excluded terminally differentiated effector memory CD45RA+ cells. The germline CDR1 and CDR2 sequences are SGHKS and YYEKEE (reference sequence). This CDR3 is built from 13 residues.

The specimen was naive CD8+ T cells sorted from blood. The sequence was collected from a woman aged 30 to 39 in good health. The chain is built from TRBV5-5 and TRBJ2-7; D possibly matches TRBD1 or TRBD2 (6 bases each). The CDR3 bases are TGTGCCAGCAGCCCAGGTTTTGCAGGGGCGGGAAACTTC. Amino acids: CASSPGFAGAGNF.